This T cell receptor (beta chain) was sequenced during a study of shared clonotypes between healthy human individuals. Libraries were prepared by immunoSEQ multiplex PCR; TCRdb keeps only in-frame clonotypes and omits some of them. The sample records 2 million to 2.5 million clones, 85% to 95% being singletons. Every donor was a Caucasian adult from Nashville, Tennessee. V lost 3 bases and J lost 5, with 9 bases in between. The CDR3 runs 13 residues. Per germline, CDR1 SGDLS and CDR2 YYNGEE. The V gene is TRBV9, the J gene TRBJ1-5; a possible D gene is TRBD1 (6 bases). The sequenced sample was naive CD4+ T cells from PBMCs. Noted subset: CD45RA+ positively selected. The sequence derives from a man aged 18-30 years in good health. Some clones in this sample may be carry-over from other donors' samples. The CDR3 loop reads CASSADRYQPQHF. CDR3 coding DNA: TGTGCCAGCAGCGCCGACAGGTATCAGCCCCAGCATTTT. Together with reference TRBV9 and TRBJ1-5, the CDR3 gives the full variable domain: DSGVTQTPKHLITATGQRVTLRCSPRSGDLSVYWYQQSLDQGLQFLIQYYNGEERAKGNILERFSAQQFPDLHSELNLSSLELGDSALYFCASSADRYQPQHFGDGTRLSIL.